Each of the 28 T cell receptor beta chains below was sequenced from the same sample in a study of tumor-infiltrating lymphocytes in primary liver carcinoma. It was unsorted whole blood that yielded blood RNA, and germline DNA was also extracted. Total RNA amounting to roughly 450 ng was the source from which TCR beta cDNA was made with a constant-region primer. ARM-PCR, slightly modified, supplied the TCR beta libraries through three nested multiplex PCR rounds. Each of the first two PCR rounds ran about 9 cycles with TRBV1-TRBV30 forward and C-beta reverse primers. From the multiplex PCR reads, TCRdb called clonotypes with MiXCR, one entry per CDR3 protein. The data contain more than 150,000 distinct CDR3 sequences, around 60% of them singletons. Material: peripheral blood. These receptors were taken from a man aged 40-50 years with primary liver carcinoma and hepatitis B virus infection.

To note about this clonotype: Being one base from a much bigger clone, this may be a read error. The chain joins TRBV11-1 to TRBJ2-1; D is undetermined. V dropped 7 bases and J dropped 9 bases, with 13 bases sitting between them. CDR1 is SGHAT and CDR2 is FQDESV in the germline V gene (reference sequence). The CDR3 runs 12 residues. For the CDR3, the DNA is TGTGCCAGCACCACTGTCGGGCGTGAGCAGTTCTTC. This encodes CASTTVGREQFF.

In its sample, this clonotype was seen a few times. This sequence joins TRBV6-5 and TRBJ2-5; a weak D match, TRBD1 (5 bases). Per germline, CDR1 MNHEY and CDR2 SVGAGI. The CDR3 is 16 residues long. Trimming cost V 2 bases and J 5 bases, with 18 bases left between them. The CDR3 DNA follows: TGTGCCAGCAGTTACGGGCTGGGGCCAACTGGGGAGACCCAGTACTTC. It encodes CASSYGLGPTGETQYF.

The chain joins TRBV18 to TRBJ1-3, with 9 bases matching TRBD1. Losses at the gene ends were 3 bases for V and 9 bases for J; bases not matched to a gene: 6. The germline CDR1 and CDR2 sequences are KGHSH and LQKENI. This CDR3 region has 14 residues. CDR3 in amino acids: CASSPEQGARTIYF. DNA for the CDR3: TGTGCCAGCTCACCGGAACAGGGGGCTCGCACCATATATTTT.

CDR3 nucleotide sequence: TGTGCCAGCAGGTCTCAGGGAGAGGAGACCCAGTACTTC. Its protein product is CASRSQGEETQYF. V is TRBV28 and J is TRBJ2-5, with D possibly being TRBD1 or TRBD2 (5 bases each). This CDR3 spans 13 amino acids. V shed 6 bases and J shed 5 bases, with 13 bases lying between them. Germline-derived CDR1 and CDR2 are MDHEN and SYDVKM.

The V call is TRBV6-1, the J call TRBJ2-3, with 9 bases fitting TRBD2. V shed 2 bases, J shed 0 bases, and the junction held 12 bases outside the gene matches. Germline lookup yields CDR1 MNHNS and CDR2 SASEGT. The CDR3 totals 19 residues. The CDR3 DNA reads TGTGCCAGCAGTGAAAGGAGCGTGGCTAGCGGGACTAGCACAGATACGCAGTATTTT. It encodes CASSERSVASGTSTDTQYF.

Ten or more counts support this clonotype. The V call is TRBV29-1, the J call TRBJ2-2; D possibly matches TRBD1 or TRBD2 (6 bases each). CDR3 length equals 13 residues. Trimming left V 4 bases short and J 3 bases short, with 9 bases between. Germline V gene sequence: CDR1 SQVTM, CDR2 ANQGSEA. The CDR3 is CSVGGAYTGELFF. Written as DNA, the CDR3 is TGCAGCGTTGGGGGGGCGTACACCGGGGAGCTGTTTTTT.

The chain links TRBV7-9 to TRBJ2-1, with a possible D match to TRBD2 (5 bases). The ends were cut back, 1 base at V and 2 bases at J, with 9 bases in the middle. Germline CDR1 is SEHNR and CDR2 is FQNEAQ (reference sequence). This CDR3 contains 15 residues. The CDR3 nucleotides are TGTGCCAGCAGCTTAGGGTTGAGGGCCTACAATGAGCAGTTCTTC. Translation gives CASSLGLRAYNEQFF.

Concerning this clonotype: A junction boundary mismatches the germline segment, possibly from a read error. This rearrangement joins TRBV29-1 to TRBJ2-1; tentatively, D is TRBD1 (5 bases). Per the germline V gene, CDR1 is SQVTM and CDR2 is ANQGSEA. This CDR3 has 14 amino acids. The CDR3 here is CGVDLVTGGNEQFF. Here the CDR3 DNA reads TGCGGCGTCGACCTAGTAACAGGTGGTAATGAGCAGTTCTTC.

The CDR3 is CASSLGLTSGRAKNIQYF. For the CDR3, the DNA is TGTGCCAGCAGCTTGGGATTGACTAGCGGGAGGGCCAAAAACATTCAGTACTTC. The chain links TRBV7-8 to TRBJ2-4; 13 bases are a match to TRBD2. V was clipped by 3 bases and J by 1 base; unmatched bases: 6. The CDR3 loop spans 18 amino acids. Looked up from germline, CDR1 is SGHVS and CDR2 is FQNEAQ.

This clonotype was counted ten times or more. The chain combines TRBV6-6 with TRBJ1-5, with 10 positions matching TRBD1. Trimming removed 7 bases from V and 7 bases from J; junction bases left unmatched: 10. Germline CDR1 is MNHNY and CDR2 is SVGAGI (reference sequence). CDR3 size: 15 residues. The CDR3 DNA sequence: TGTGCCAGCACCGCGCAGACAGGGGGCGGGCAGCCCCAGCATTTT. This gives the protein CASTAQTGGGQPQHF.

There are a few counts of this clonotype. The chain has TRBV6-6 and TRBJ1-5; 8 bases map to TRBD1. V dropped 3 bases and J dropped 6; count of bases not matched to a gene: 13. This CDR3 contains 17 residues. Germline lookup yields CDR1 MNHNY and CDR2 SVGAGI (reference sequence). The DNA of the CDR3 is TGTGCCAGCAGTTATTCTTGGGACAGGAACACCGGTCAGCCCCAGCATTTT. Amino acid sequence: CASSYSWDRNTGQPQHF.

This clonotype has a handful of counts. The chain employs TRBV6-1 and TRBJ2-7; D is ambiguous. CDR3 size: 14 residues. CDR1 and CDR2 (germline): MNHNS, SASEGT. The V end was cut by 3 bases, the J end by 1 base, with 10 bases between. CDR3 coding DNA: TGTGCCAGCAGTGAGCCGGCACAGTCCTACGAGCAGTACTTC. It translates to CASSEPAQSYEQYF.

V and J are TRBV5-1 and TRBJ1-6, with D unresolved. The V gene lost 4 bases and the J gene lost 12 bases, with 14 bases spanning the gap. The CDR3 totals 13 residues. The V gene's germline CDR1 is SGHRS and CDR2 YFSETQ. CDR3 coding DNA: TGCGCCAGCAGCGAGGGCCCTGGTTTACCCCTCCACTTT. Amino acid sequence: CASSEGPGLPLHF.

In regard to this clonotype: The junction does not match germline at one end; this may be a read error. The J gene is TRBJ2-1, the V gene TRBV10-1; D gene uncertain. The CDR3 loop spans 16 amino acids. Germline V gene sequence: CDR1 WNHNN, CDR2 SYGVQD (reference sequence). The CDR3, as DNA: TGCGCCAGCAGTGATAGGGCCGCGAGCTCTTACAATGAGCTGTTCTTC. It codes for CASSDRAASSYNELFF.

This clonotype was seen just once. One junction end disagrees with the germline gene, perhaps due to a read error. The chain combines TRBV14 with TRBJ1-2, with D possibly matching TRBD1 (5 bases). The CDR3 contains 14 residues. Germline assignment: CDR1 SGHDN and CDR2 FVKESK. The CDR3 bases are TGTGCCAGCAGCCAAGGTGCAGGGTTCTATAGCTACACCTTC. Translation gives CASSQGAGFYSYTF.

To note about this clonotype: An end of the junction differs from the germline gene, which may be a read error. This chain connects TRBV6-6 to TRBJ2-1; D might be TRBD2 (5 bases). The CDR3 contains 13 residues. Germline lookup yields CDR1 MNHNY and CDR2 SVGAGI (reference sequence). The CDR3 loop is CASREFSYNEHFF. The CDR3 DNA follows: TGTGCCAGTAGGGAGTTCTCCTACAATGAGCACTTCTTC.

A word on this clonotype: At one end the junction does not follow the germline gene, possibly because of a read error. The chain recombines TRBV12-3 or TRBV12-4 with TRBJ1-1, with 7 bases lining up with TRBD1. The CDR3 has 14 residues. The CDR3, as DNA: TGTGCCAGCACAAGAAACAGGGGCTTGACTGAAGCTCTCTTT. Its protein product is CASTRNRGLTEALF.

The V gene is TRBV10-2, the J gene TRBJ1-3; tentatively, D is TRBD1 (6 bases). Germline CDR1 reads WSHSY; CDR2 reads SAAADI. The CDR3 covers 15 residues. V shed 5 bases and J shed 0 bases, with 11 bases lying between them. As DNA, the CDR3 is TGCGCCAGCAGTCGAGCAGGGGACTCTGGAAACACCATATATTTT. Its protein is CASSRAGDSGNTIYF.

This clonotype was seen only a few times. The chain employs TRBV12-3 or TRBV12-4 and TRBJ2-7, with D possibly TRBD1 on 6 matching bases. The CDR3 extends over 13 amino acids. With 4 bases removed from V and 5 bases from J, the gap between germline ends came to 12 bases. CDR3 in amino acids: CASSSSGQHEQYF. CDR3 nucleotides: TGTGCCAGCAGTTCTTCCGGACAGCACGAGCAGTACTTC.

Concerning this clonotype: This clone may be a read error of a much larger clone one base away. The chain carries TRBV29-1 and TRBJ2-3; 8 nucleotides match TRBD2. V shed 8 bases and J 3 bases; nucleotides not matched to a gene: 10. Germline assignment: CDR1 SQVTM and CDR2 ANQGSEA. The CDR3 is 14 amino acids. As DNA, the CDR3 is TGCAGCATTGTTAGCGGGATGGGGACAGATACGCAGTATTTT. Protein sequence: CSIVSGMGTDTQYF.

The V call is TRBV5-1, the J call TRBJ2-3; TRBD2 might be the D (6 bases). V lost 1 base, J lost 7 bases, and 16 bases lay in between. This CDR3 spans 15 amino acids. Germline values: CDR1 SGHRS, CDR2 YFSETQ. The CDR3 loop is CASSLTRGNGYTQYF. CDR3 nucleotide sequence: TGCGCCAGCAGCTTGACCCGGGGGAATGGATATACGCAGTATTTT.

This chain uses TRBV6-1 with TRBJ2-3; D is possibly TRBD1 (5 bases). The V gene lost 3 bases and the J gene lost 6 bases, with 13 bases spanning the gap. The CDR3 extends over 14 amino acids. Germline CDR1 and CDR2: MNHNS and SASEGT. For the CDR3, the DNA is TGTGCCAGCAGTGAGGGGCTCGCGAGCGATACGCAGTATTTT. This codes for CASSEGLASDTQYF.

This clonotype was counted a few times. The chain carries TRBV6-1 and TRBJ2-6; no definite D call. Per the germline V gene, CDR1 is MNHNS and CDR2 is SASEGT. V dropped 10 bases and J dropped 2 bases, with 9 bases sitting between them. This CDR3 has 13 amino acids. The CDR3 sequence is CATRVAGANVLTF. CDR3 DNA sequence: TGTGCCACTAGGGTGGCTGGGGCCAACGTCCTGACTTTC.

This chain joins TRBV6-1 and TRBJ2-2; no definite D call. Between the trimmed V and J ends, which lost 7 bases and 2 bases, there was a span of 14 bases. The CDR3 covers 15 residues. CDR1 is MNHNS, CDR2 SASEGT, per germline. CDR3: CASTLRSFNTGELFF. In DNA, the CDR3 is TGTGCCAGCACCCTGCGGAGCTTTAACACCGGGGAGCTGTTTTTT.

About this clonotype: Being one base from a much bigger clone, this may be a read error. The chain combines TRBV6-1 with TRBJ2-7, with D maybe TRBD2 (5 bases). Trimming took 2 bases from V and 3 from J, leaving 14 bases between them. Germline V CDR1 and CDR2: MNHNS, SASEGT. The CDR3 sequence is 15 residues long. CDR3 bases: TGTGCCAGCAGTGAAAACCCTATCGCGGGCTACGAGCAGTACTTC. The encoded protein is CASSENPIAGYEQYF.

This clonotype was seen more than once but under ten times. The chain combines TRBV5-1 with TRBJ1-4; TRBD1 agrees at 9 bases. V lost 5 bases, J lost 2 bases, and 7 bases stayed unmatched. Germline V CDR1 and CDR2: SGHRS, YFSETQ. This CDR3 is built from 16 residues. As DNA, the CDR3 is TGCGCCAGCAGTGGGGGACAGGGAAGGACTAATGAAAAACTGTTTTTT. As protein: CASSGGQGRTNEKLFF.

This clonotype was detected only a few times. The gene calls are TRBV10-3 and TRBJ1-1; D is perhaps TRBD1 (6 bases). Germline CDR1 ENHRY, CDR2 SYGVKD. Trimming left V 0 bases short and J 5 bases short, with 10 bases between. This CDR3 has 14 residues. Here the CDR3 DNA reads TGTGCCATCAGTGAGTCACAGGGTAGGACTGAAGCTTTCTTT. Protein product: CAISESQGRTEAFF.

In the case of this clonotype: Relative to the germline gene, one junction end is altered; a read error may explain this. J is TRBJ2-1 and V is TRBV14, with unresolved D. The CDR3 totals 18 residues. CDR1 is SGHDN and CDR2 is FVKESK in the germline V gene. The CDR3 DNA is TGTACCAGCAGCCAAGATTTTTCTGGGTTTAGCTCATACAATGAGCAGTTCTTC. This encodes CTSSQDFSGFSSYNEQFF.